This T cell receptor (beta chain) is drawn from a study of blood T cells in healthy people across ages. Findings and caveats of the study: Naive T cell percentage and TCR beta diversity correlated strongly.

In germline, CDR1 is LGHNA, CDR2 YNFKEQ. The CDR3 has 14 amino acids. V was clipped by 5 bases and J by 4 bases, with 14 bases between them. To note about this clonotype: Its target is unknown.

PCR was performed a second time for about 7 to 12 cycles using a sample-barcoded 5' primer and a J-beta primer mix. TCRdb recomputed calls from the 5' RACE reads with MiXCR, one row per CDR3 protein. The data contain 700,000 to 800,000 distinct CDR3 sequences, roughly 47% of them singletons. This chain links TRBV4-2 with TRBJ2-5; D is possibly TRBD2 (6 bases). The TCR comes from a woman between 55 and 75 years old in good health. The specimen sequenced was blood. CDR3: CASSVTEGGETQYF. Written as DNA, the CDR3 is TGTGCCAGCAGCGTCACGGAGGGCGGAGAGACCCAGTACTTC.